A single sample is the source of the 8 T cell receptor beta chains below, sequenced in a study of spatial heterogeneity in lung cancer. Study-wide findings and caveats: Intratumoral expanded alpha and beta TCR counts were found to track tumor mutation counts.

Their recognized antigens are unknown. From the 5' RACE reads, TCRdb called clonotypes with MiXCR, one entry per CDR3 protein. Of 6,500 to 7,500 distinct CDR3 sequences in the sample, less than 9% are singletons; the top ten hold 8% to 9%. Regarding time point: sample taken at primary tumor resection. The specimen comprised lung tumor tissue, sampled at surgery. The origin of the receptors is a male donor with early-stage non-small cell lung cancer.

This clonotype is termed medium-sized. V and J are TRBV20-1 and TRBJ2-7; 8 bases agree with TRBD2. The CDR3 sequence is 14 residues long. Trimming removed 6 bases from V and 4 bases from J; junction bases left unmatched: 11. Germline V gene sequence: CDR1 DFQATT, CDR2 SNEGSKA (reference sequence). DNA of the CDR3: TGCAGTGCCTACCCGGTCGGGAGGGATTACGAGCAGTACTTC. Encoded protein: CSAYPVGRDYEQYF.

The chain combines TRBV28 with TRBJ2-7; 7 bases map to TRBD2. The V gene end was trimmed by 7 bases and the J gene end by 2 bases; junction bases not matched to a gene: 8. Germline CDR1 reads MDHEN; CDR2 reads SYDVKM. This CDR3 has 14 amino acids. The CDR3 is CASKKGEGPYEQYF. The CDR3, as DNA: TGTGCCAGCAAGAAAGGGGAGGGCCCCTACGAGCAGTACTTC.

By share, this clonotype counts as medium-sized. V is TRBV10-2 and J is TRBJ1-1; no firm D call. Trimming shortened V by 6 bases and J by 5 bases, and 10 bases separated the two germline ends. The CDR3 sequence is 12 residues long. Germline V gene data show CDR1 as WSHSY and CDR2 as SAAADI. In DNA form, the CDR3 reads TGCGCCAGCAGAGAGGGTAATACTGAAGCTTTCTTT. This gives the protein CASREGNTEAFF.

This clonotype is medium-sized (0.01 to 0.1%) by share. The rearrangement links TRBV4-1 to TRBJ1-3; D gene unclear. From germline, CDR1 is MGHRA and CDR2 YSYEKL. The CDR3 is made up of 17 amino acids. V was clipped by 2 bases and J by 2 bases, with 16 bases between them. CDR3 loop: CASSQTTEGVAGNTIYF. CDR3 in DNA: TGCGCCAGCAGCCAAACAACCGAAGGAGTCGCTGGAAACACCATATATTTT.

In this sample, this clonotype is medium-sized (0.01 to 0.1%). J is TRBJ1-2 and V is TRBV30; D not certain. Germline CDR1 is GTSNPN and CDR2 is SVGIG (reference sequence). The CDR3 extends over 12 amino acids. V was clipped by 4 bases and J by 4 bases, with 10 bases between them. The CDR3 reads CAWNYRIYGYTF. As DNA, the CDR3 is TGTGCCTGGAATTACAGAATCTATGGCTACACCTTC.

This clonotype is judged medium-sized (0.01 to 0.1%). J is TRBJ1-5 and V is TRBV7-2; TRBD1 matches 9 bases. The CDR3 has 15 amino acids. V trimming: 5 bases; J trimming: 3 bases; junction bases outside the gene matches: 5. CDR1 is SGHTA and CDR2 is FQGNSA in the germline V gene. CDR3 residues: CASSRTGVNNQPQHF. As DNA, the CDR3 is TGTGCCAGCAGCAGGACAGGGGTCAACAATCAGCCCCAGCATTTT.

In its sample, this clonotype is medium-sized. The chain uses TRBV18 and TRBJ2-1, with D unclear. V was cut by 1 base and J by 9 bases, with 4 bases left in between. This CDR3 is 11 amino acids long. The germline V gene encodes CDR1 KGHSH and CDR2 LQKENI. In DNA form, the CDR3 reads TGTGCCAGCTCACCACAGGGTGAGCAGTTCTTC. Its protein product is CASSPQGEQFF. Looking up the rest from reference TRBV18 and TRBJ2-1 gives the full variable domain: NAGVMQNPRHLVRRRGQEARLRCSPMKGHSHVYWYRQLPEEGLKFMVYLQKENIIDESGMPKERFSAEFPKEGPSILRIQQVVRGDSAAYFCASSPQGEQFFGPGTRLTVL.

By proportion, this clonotype is medium-sized (0.01 to 0.1%). This chain uses TRBV11-2 with TRBJ1-1, with D uncertain. The CDR3 sequence is 13 residues long. Between the trimmed V and J ends, which lost 5 bases and 7 bases, there was a span of 14 bases. The germline V gene has CDR1 SGHAT and CDR2 FQNNGV. CDR3: CASSTLKRVEAFF. The CDR3 bases are TGTGCCAGCAGCACCTTAAAACGTGTTGAAGCTTTCTTT.